The rows below give T cell receptor beta chains drawn from one sample of a study of T cell changes during pregnancy in multiple sclerosis. The protocol was immunoSEQ multiplex PCR, while the TCRdb copy is restricted to in-frame clones and leaves out a portion. The sample contains under 85,000 clones, under 95% of which appear only once. This specimen was peripheral blood, taken in the third trimester of pregnancy. Every receptor here comes from a female donor in good health, enrolled as a control in a pregnancy study. Each CDR3 is given with its conserved first and last residue. Fields, in order: CDR3 DNA, CDR3 protein, V gene, J gene, D gene, clone size. The D gene is left open where the match is weak. Only some rows state a clone size, as once, few, many or a class for expanded clones.

CDR3 DNA: TGTGCCAGCTCACCAAGGCGGCAGGGGGAGAACACTGAAGCTTTCTTT
CDR3 protein: CASSPRRQGENTEAFF
V gene: TRBV18
J gene: TRBJ1-1
D gene: TRBD1
clone size: -

CDR3 DNA: TGCGCCAGCAGCCAAGATCGGCAGGTTGGCGAGACCCAGTACTTC
CDR3 protein: CASSQDRQVGETQYF
V gene: TRBV4-3
J gene: TRBJ2-5
D gene: -
clone size: -

CDR3 DNA: TGTGCCAGCAGCCCAGGGGGTTATAATTCACCCCTCCACTTT
CDR3 protein: CASSPGGYNSPLHF
V gene: TRBV7-3
J gene: TRBJ1-6
D gene: TRBD1
clone size: -

CDR3 DNA: TGTGCCAGCAGCTTAATATACAGGGCCCACTATGGCTACACCTTC
CDR3 protein: CASSLIYRAHYGYTF
V gene: TRBV7-9
J gene: TRBJ1-2
D gene: -
clone size: -

CDR3 DNA: TGCGCCAGCAGAGGATTGCGACAGGTTATTAGCAATCAGCCCCAGCATTTT
CDR3 protein: CASRGLRQVISNQPQHF
V gene: TRBV10-1
J gene: TRBJ1-5
D gene: -
clone size: once

CDR3 DNA: TGTGCCACCAGCAGAGATATGGCGGGAGGGACGGGCCTCCACTTT
CDR3 protein: CATSRDMAGGTGLHF
V gene: TRBV15
J gene: TRBJ1-6
D gene: -
clone size: -

CDR3 DNA: TGTGCCAGCAGCTCCTGGGACAGGGGATTCAATCAGCCCCAGCATTTT
CDR3 protein: CASSSWDRGFNQPQHF
V gene: TRBV7-9
J gene: TRBJ1-5
D gene: TRBD1
clone size: -

CDR3 DNA: TGTGCCAGCAGCCCGGGCTCTGGAAACACCATATATTTT
CDR3 protein: CASSPGSGNTIYF
V gene: TRBV11-2
J gene: TRBJ1-3
D gene: -
clone size: -

CDR3 DNA: TGTGCCAGCAGCGCTTTCCGGGACAGGGGGGACTATGGCTACACCTTC
CDR3 protein: CASSAFRDRGDYGYTF
V gene: TRBV7-9
J gene: TRBJ1-2
D gene: TRBD1
clone size: -

CDR3 DNA: TGCGCCAGCAGCTCTAGGACAGGGTTCTACGAGCAGTACTTC
CDR3 protein: CASSSRTGFYEQYF
V gene: TRBV5-1
J gene: TRBJ2-7
D gene: TRBD1
clone size: -

CDR3 DNA: TGTGCCAGCAGCCCAACCCGGGGGGTGGAAGAGCAGTACTTC
CDR3 protein: CASSPTRGVEEQYF
V gene: TRBV14
J gene: TRBJ2-7
D gene: TRBD2
clone size: -

CDR3 DNA: TGTGCCAGCAGCCCCTCCCGGGACACCTACAATGAGCAGTTCTTC
CDR3 protein: CASSPSRDTYNEQFF
V gene: TRBV7-2
J gene: TRBJ2-1
D gene: -
clone size: -

CDR3 DNA: TGTGCCAGCAGCTTATCCGCAAGGCGGGTGAATTCCTACGAGCAGTACTTC
CDR3 protein: CASSLSARRVNSYEQYF
V gene: TRBV11-2
J gene: TRBJ2-7
D gene: -
clone size: -

CDR3 DNA: TGTGCCAGCAGCTTCTCCGTTAGCAATCAGCCCCAGCATTTT
CDR3 protein: CASSFSVSNQPQHF
V gene: TRBV5-5
J gene: TRBJ1-5
D gene: -
clone size: -

CDR3 DNA: TGTGCCAGCAGCTTCTACCAGGGAGGAACCGGGGAGCTGTTTTTT
CDR3 protein: CASSFYQGGTGELFF
V gene: TRBV7-9
J gene: TRBJ2-2
D gene: -
clone size: -

CDR3 DNA: TGTGCCAGCACGCTAACCGCGGGGGGCGCGTACGAGCAGTACTTC
CDR3 protein: CASTLTAGGAYEQYF
V gene: TRBV6-6
J gene: TRBJ2-7
D gene: TRBD2
clone size: -